These 21 T cell receptor beta chains originate from one sample sequenced in a study of shared clonotypes between healthy human individuals. The data were produced by immunoSEQ multiplex PCR, yet TCRdb's version contains in-frame clones alone and is incomplete. Among around 2,000,000 clones listed, about 95% were seen once. Naive CD8 cells lacked CD45RO and underwent positive selection for CCR7, leaving out terminally differentiated effector memory CD45RA+ cells. Sequenced sample: naive CD8+ T cells sorted from blood. These receptors were taken from a man between 18 and 35 years old in good health.

The chain couples TRBV15 to TRBJ1-5; TRBD1 matches at 10 bases. Per the germline V gene, CDR1 is LNHNV and CDR2 is YYDKDF (reference sequence). CDR3 length: 18 amino acids. Germline trimming cut 0 bases from V and 5 bases from J; bases unmatched to any gene: 10. The CDR3 bases are TGTGCCACCAGCAGAGACGGGACAGGGGTGGAAATCGATCAGCCCCAGCATTTT. Translating it yields CATSRDGTGVEIDQPQHF.

The chain employs TRBV4-1 and TRBJ2-5; D unresolved. Between the trimmed V and J ends, which lost 4 bases and 1 base, there was a span of 10 bases. The germline V gene has CDR1 MGHRA and CDR2 YSYEKL. The CDR3 runs 14 residues. The CDR3 sequence: CASSRVVGQETQYF. As DNA, the CDR3 is TGCGCCAGCAGCCGAGTCGTGGGCCAAGAGACCCAGTACTTC.

The DNA for the CDR3 is TGTGCCAGCAGCCACCGGACTAGCGGGACTAGCGGGGAGCTGTTTTTT. It translates to CASSHRTSGTSGELFF. The chain is built from TRBV11-3 and TRBJ2-2, with TRBD2 identical over 12 bases. CDR1 SGHNT and CDR2 YENEEA come from the germline V gene. This CDR3 has 16 residues. With 5 bases clipped from V and 7 bases from J, the junction kept 8 bases outside the gene matches. Combining the CDR3 with reference TRBV11-3 and TRBJ2-2 gives the whole variable domain EAGVVQSPRYKIIEKKQPVAFWCNPISGHNTLYWYLQNLGQGPELLIRYENEEAVDDSQLPKDRFSAERLKGVDSTLKIQPAELGDSAVYLCASSHRTSGTSGELFFGEGSRLTVL.

This chain links TRBV14 with TRBJ1-4; D is undetermined. The CDR3 has 11 residues. The V gene's germline CDR1 is SGHDN and CDR2 FVKESK. V shed 1 base and J shed 8 bases, with 2 bases lying between them. This CDR3 reads CASSQAEKLFF. CDR3 in DNA: TGTGCCAGCAGCCAAGCCGAAAAACTGTTTTTT. Drawing the rest from reference TRBV14 and TRBJ1-4, the complete variable domain is EAGVTQFPSHSVIEKGQTVTLRCDPISGHDNLYWYRRVMGKEIKFLLHFVKESKQDESGMPNNRFLAERTGGTYSTLKVQPAELEDSGVYFCASSQAEKLFFGSGTQLSVL.

V is TRBV27 and J is TRBJ2-7; a weak D match, TRBD2 (6 bases). The germline V and J ends were trimmed by 5 bases and 0 bases, with 14 bases remaining between them. The CDR3 totals 15 residues. From germline, CDR1 is MNHEY and CDR2 SMNVEV (reference sequence). CDR3 sequence: CASSRLDGSSYEQYF. As DNA, the CDR3 is TGTGCCAGCAGTCGTCTGGACGGGAGCTCCTACGAGCAGTACTTC.

This clone showed up just a few times. The CDR3 here is CASSYRGVNSETQYF. The CDR3 DNA sequence: TGTGCCAGCAGTTACCGGGGGGTGAATTCGGAGACCCAGTACTTC. This chain uses TRBV6-5 with TRBJ2-5, with 7 bases aligning to TRBD2. This CDR3 spans 15 amino acids. Germline V gene data show CDR1 as MNHEY and CDR2 as SVGAGI. Losses at the gene ends were 2 bases for V and 5 bases for J; bases not matched to a gene: 8.

The rearrangement joins TRBV6-4 to TRBJ1-6; 8 bases line up with TRBD1. V lost 3 bases, J lost 9 bases, and 1 base stayed unmatched. Looked up from germline, CDR1 is MRHNA and CDR2 is SNTAGT. The CDR3 consists of 13 residues. CDR3 loop: CASSEDRVSPLHF. As DNA, the CDR3 is TGTGCCAGCAGTGAGGACAGGGTTTCACCCCTCCACTTT.

The CDR3 here is CASSEYKGQGTPGTQYF. CDR3 nucleotide sequence: TGTGCCAGCAGTGAATATAAGGGACAGGGGACCCCTGGAACCCAGTACTTC. This chain links TRBV25-1 with TRBJ2-5, with TRBD1 matching over 10 bases. Germline CDR1 is MGHDK and CDR2 is SYGVNS. The CDR3 has 17 residues. V dropped 0 bases and J dropped 8; count of bases not matched to a gene: 12.

The chain combines TRBV6-5 with TRBJ1-4; TRBD1 might be the D (6 bases). V shed 8 bases and J shed 4 bases, with 11 bases lying between them. From germline, CDR1 is MNHEY and CDR2 SVGAGI. CDR3 size: 13 residues. This CDR3 reads CASQGGFNEKLFF. The CDR3 coding sequence is TGTGCCAGCCAAGGGGGGTTTAATGAAAAACTGTTTTTT.

The rearrangement joins TRBV6-6 to TRBJ2-5, with TRBD2 matching over 10 bases. Germline CDR1 MNHNY, CDR2 SVGAGI (reference sequence). Trimming took 3 bases from V and 3 from J; bases not matched to a gene: 7. This CDR3 has 16 residues. DNA of the CDR3: TGTGCCAGCAGTTATTCCCTAGCGGGGGCTGAAGAGACCCAGTACTTC. Translated: CASSYSLAGAEETQYF.

For this clone: The sample carries other DNA sequences with the same CDR3. This rearrangement joins TRBV7-9 to TRBJ2-7; D not certain. With 1 base removed from V and 4 bases from J, the gap between germline ends came to 8 bases. This CDR3 has 13 residues. CDR1 and CDR2 (germline): SEHNR, FQNEAQ (reference sequence). The CDR3 DNA reads as TGTGCCAGCAGCTTAGGAGGCCTTTACGAGCAGTACTTC. This codes for CASSLGGLYEQYF.

This clone was counted a few times. Other nucleotide sequences from this sample produce the same CDR3. V and J are TRBV27 and TRBJ2-7; either TRBD1 or TRBD2 may fit D (5 bases each). The CDR3 runs 13 residues. The V end was cut by 6 bases, the J end by 4 bases, with 13 bases between. The germline gives CDR1 MNHEY, CDR2 SMNVEV (reference sequence). CDR3 amino acids: CASSSLGDYEQYF. CDR3 DNA sequence: TGTGCCAGCAGCTCATTGGGGGATTACGAGCAGTACTTC.

This chain uses TRBV10-1 with TRBJ2-2; D possibly corresponds to TRBD2 (5 bases). The V and J ends lost 1 base and 3 bases respectively, with 6 bases between them. Germline assignment: CDR1 WNHNN and CDR2 SYGVQD (reference sequence). The CDR3 covers 14 residues. CDR3 sequence (DNA): TGCGCCAGCAGTGAGTTGGGAGACACCGGGGAGCTGTTTTTT. It yields the protein CASSELGDTGELFF.

The chain is built from TRBV5-1 and TRBJ2-1; 7 bases are a match to TRBD2. The CDR3 is 14 residues long. Germline trimming cut 0 bases from V and 4 bases from J; bases unmatched to any gene: 1. Germline V lookup: CDR1 SGHRS, CDR2 YFSETQ. The CDR3 DNA reads as TGCGCCAGCAGCTTGGACGGGAGGTACAATGAGCAGTTCTTC. Residues: CASSLDGRYNEQFF. Combining the CDR3 with reference TRBV5-1 and TRBJ2-1 gives the whole variable domain KAGVTQTPRYLIKTRGQQVTLSCSPISGHRSVSWYQQTPGQGLQFLFEYFSETQRNKGNFPGRFSGRQFSNSRSEMNVSTLELGDSALYLCASSLDGRYNEQFFGPGTRLTVL.

This sequence joins TRBV2 and TRBJ2-2; D is unresolved. V was pared by 7 bases and J by 1 base, with 7 bases between. From germline, CDR1 is SNHLY and CDR2 FYNNEI. This CDR3 has 13 residues. The CDR3 DNA reads TGTGCCAGCATTATGGTGAACACCGGGGAGCTGTTTTTT. It specifies CASIMVNTGELFF.

The chain is built from TRBV19 and TRBJ1-2; no clear D. The germline V gene has CDR1 LNHDA and CDR2 SQIVND (reference sequence). The V and J ends lost 4 bases and 0 bases respectively, with 9 bases between them. This CDR3 spans 14 amino acids. The CDR3 reads CASSSPRANYGYTF. The CDR3 DNA reads as TGTGCCAGTAGTAGTCCCCGTGCTAACTATGGCTACACCTTC.

V and J are TRBV19 and TRBJ2-5; possibly TRBD1 for D (6 bases). The V and J ends lost 5 bases and 5 bases respectively, with 24 bases between them. This CDR3 has 17 amino acids. Germline V gene sequence: CDR1 LNHDA, CDR2 SQIVND (reference sequence). The CDR3 sequence is CASSSRDIGTEGETQYF. Written as DNA, the CDR3 is TGTGCCAGTAGTTCCCGGGACATTGGCACAGAAGGGGAGACCCAGTACTTC.

V gene TRBV5-1 combines with J gene TRBJ1-3, with D hard to call. The CDR3 is made up of 15 amino acids. The ends were cut back, 0 bases at V and 1 base at J, with 8 bases in the middle. Germline V gene data show CDR1 as SGHRS and CDR2 as YFSETQ. The CDR3 coding sequence is TGCGCCAGCAGCTTGGCCCCGGGTTCTGGAAACACCATATATTTT. Protein sequence: CASSLAPGSGNTIYF.

V usage is TRBV7-9 and J usage is TRBJ1-2; D is ambiguous. Trimming stripped 1 base from V and 4 bases from J, with 13 bases between. The germline V gene has CDR1 SEHNR and CDR2 FQNEAQ (reference sequence). This CDR3 spans 15 amino acids. The CDR3 reads CASSLEEGARYGYTF. CDR3 in DNA: TGTGCCAGCAGCTTAGAGGAGGGTGCCCGCTATGGCTACACCTTC.

Notes on this clone: Other DNA sequences in this specimen translate into the identical CDR3. The chain is built from TRBV7-9 and TRBJ2-7; D gene ambiguous. Germline loops: CDR1 SEHNR, CDR2 FQNEAQ (reference sequence). Between the trimmed V and J ends, which lost 4 bases and 2 bases, there was a span of 12 bases. The CDR3 has 14 residues. CDR3 residues: CASSSPGAPYEQYF. CDR3 nucleotides: TGTGCCAGCAGCTCTCCCGGCGCCCCCTACGAGCAGTACTTC.

This chain links TRBV23-1 with TRBJ2-3; 8 bases map to TRBD1. TRBV23-1 qualifies as an ORF whose function is uncertain. Trimming took 8 bases from V and 7 from J; bases not matched to a gene: 14. This CDR3 contains 15 residues. Here the CDR3 reads CASPLGQGSENTQYF. The CDR3, as DNA: TGCGCCAGCCCCCTCGGACAGGGAAGCGAGAATACGCAGTATTTT.